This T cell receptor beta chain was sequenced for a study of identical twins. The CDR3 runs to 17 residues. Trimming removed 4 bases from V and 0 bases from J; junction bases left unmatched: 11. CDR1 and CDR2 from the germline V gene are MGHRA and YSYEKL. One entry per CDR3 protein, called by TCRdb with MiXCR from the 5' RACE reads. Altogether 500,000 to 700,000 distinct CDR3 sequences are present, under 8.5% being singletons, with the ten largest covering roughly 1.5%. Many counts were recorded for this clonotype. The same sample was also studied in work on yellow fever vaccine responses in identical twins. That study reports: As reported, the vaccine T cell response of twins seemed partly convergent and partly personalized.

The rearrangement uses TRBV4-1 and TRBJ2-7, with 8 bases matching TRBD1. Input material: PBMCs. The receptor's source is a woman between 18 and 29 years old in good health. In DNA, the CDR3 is TGCGCCAGCAGCCCCCCGGCTTCGGGACAGGTCTCCTACGAGCAGTACTTC. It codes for CASSPPASGQVSYEQYF.